This TCR beta chain was retrieved from a study of shared clonotypes between healthy human individuals. It was approximately 280 ng DNA, 25,000 to 35,000 T cell genomes, that went into each replicate PCR of unsorted PBMC. TCRdb keeps only in-frame clones here, not all; method: immunoSEQ multiplex PCR. The sample lists fewer than 500,000 clones; about 75% were seen once. Germline V gene sequence: CDR1 SGHTA, CDR2 FQGNSA. The CDR3 is 13 residues long. V shed 3 bases, J shed 16 bases, and the junction held 8 bases outside the gene matches. To note about this clone: Its antigen is unidentified.

Genomic DNA came from tens of millions of PBMCs in unsorted samples. Findings of the study overall: Represented genetic and exposure-history diversity was restricted by having few donors. Researchers sampled only blood; tissue repertoires likely differ.

The chain couples TRBV7-2 to TRBJ2-1; 11 bases line up with TRBD2. The source of this sequence is a woman aged 40 to 55 in good health. Some clones in this sample may be carry-over from other donors' samples. The source material was PBMCs. The CDR3 bases are TGTGCCAGCAGCTTTCCGATAGCGGGAGGGCTCTTCTTC. The encoded protein is CASSFPIAGGLFF.